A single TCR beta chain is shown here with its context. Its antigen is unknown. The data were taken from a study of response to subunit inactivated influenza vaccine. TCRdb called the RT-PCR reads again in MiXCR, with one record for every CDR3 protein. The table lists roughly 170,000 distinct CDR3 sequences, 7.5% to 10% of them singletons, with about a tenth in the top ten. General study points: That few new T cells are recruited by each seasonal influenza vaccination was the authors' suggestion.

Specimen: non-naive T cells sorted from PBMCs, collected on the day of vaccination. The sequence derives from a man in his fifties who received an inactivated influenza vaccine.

Here the CDR3 DNA reads TGTGCCAGCAGCCCCTACGATCAAGAGACCCAGTACTTC. Translation: CASSPYDQETQYF. This chain connects TRBV5-6 to TRBJ2-5; D unclear. CDR1 is SGHDT, CDR2 YYEEEE, per germline. This CDR3 is 13 amino acids long. V lost 4 bases and J 2 bases, leaving 9 bases between the germline ends. Combining the CDR3 with reference TRBV5-6 and TRBJ2-5 gives the whole variable domain DAGVTQSPTHLIKTRGQQVTLRCSPKSGHDTVSWYQQALGQGPQFIFQYYEEEERQRGNFPDRFSGHQFPNYSSELNVNALLLGDSALYLCASSPYDQETQYFGPGTRLLVL.